This entry is about one TCR beta chain. These data originate in a study of cytomegalovirus exposure and HLA in healthy donors. Germline CDR1 reads MDHEN; CDR2 reads SYDVKM. The germline V and J ends were trimmed by 5 bases and 11 bases, with 12 bases remaining between them. CDR3 size: 11 residues. PCR employed 60 Vbeta and 13 Jbeta primers. Libraries were prepared by immunoSEQ multiplex PCR; TCRdb keeps only in-frame clonotypes and omits some of them. The repertoire consists of 150,000 or so clones, with approximately 63% occurring once and the leading ten covering 2% to 2.5%. The chain employs TRBV28 and TRBJ1-1, with a possible D match to TRBD1 (6 bases). The TCR originated in a woman in her sixties in good health and CMV-seropositive. The sequencing sample was made of PBMCs. The CDR3 DNA sequence: TGTGCCAGCAGTACCCCAGGGGCCGCTTTCTTT. It yields the protein CASSTPGAAFF. Variable domain in full (rest from reference TRBV28 and TRBJ1-1): DVKVTQSSRYLVKRTGEKVFLECVQDMDHENMFWYRQDPGLGLRLIYFSYDVKMKEKGDIPEGYSVSREKKERFSLILESASTNQTSMYLCASSTPGAAFFGQGTRLTVV.